One sample yielded the 28 T cell receptor beta chains listed below, sequenced in a study of STAT5B mutations in CD4+ large granular lymphocyte leukemia. Assay used: immunoSEQ multiplex PCR; TCRdb lists only in-frame clones, some missing. The table includes some 34,000 clones, 74% detected once. The sample consisted of CD4+ T cells from blood buffy coats. The receptor set was obtained from a human donor in good health.

The chain links TRBV29-1 to TRBJ2-5; 8 nucleotides match TRBD1. V shed 5 bases, J shed 1 base, and the junction held 12 bases outside the gene matches. Germline V gene lookup returns CDR1 SQVTM and CDR2 ANQGSEA. This CDR3 contains 16 residues. CDR3 loop: CSVKDRAWSAQETQYF. The CDR3 DNA sequence: TGCAGCGTTAAGGACAGGGCCTGGTCGGCCCAAGAGACCCAGTACTTC. The complete variable domain, with remaining parts taken from reference TRBV29-1 and TRBJ2-5, reads SAVISQKPSRDICQRGTSLTIQCQVDSQVTMMFWYRQQPGQSLTLIATANQGSEATYESGFVIDKFPISRPNLTFSTLTVSNMSPEDSSIYLCSVKDRAWSAQETQYFGPGTRLLVL.

The V and J genes are TRBV11-3 and TRBJ2-7; 9 positions match TRBD2. Germline lookup yields CDR1 SGHNT and CDR2 YENEEA. V was clipped by 1 base and J by 7 bases; unmatched bases: 8. The CDR3 spans 15 residues. The CDR3 region is CASSLVGGRAREQYF. CDR3 coding DNA: TGTGCCAGCAGCTTAGTGGGCGGGAGGGCCAGAGAGCAGTACTTC.

The V gene is TRBV6-5, the J gene TRBJ2-1; 8 bases align to TRBD1. CDR3 length: 16 amino acids. Germline trimming cut 4 bases from V and 0 bases from J; bases unmatched to any gene: 5. Germline V gene lookup returns CDR1 MNHEY and CDR2 SVGAGI. The CDR3 loop reads CASSSGGAFSYNEQFF. The CDR3 nucleotides are TGTGCCAGCAGTTCAGGGGGCGCCTTCTCCTACAATGAGCAGTTCTTC.

J is TRBJ1-1 and V is TRBV7-3; 8 nucleotides agree with TRBD1. This CDR3 has 15 amino acids. Germline V gives CDR1 SGHTA, CDR2 FQGTGA. J was trimmed by 6 bases and V by 4 bases; bases with no gene match: 10. Here the CDR3 reads CASSSGQGISSEAFF. The CDR3 DNA is TGTGCCAGCAGCTCCGGACAGGGAATTAGTTCTGAAGCTTTCTTT.

This clone has only a few counts. The chain links TRBV7-9 to TRBJ2-1; D unresolved. The germline V gene has CDR1 SEHNR and CDR2 FQNEAQ (reference sequence). V lost 4 bases to trimming and J lost 12 bases, with 16 bases between them. This CDR3 spans 13 amino acids. The DNA of the CDR3 is TGTGCCAGCAGCTCAACTTTTCTGGAGTGGCAGTTCTTC. This translates into CASSSTFLEWQFF.

The chain is built from TRBV9 and TRBJ1-2; no clear D gene. The V gene lost 0 bases and the J gene lost 6 bases, with 18 bases spanning the gap. This CDR3 region has 16 residues. Germline V gives CDR1 SGDLS, CDR2 YYNGEE. CDR3 nucleotide sequence: TGTGCCAGCAGCGTAGAAAGTTTCAGACCCGTTAATGGCTACACCTTC. This encodes CASSVESFRPVNGYTF.

This clone was picked up a small number of times. The chain couples TRBV29-1 to TRBJ2-5, with D hard to call. Between the trimmed V and J ends, which lost 3 bases and 7 bases, there was a span of 12 bases. Germline V gene lookup returns CDR1 SQVTM and CDR2 ANQGSEA. The CDR3 sequence is 12 residues long. The chain's CDR3 is CSVDVVSGTQYF. The CDR3 bases are TGCAGCGTTGATGTGGTTAGTGGGACCCAGTACTTC. The full variable domain, its missing parts supplied by reference TRBV29-1 and TRBJ2-5, is SAVISQKPSRDICQRGTSLTIQCQVDSQVTMMFWYRQQPGQSLTLIATANQGSEATYESGFVIDKFPISRPNLTFSTLTVSNMSPEDSSIYLCSVDVVSGTQYFGPGTRLLVL.

This rearrangement joins TRBV10-2 to TRBJ2-1; D gene unclear. Germline CDR1 WSHSY, CDR2 SAAADI. With 5 bases removed from V and 5 bases from J, the gap between germline ends came to 10 bases. The CDR3 extends over 13 amino acids. CDR3 DNA sequence: TGCGCCAGCAGTTCCCAATACAACAATGAGCAGTTCTTC. Its translation: CASSSQYNNEQFF.

This chain connects TRBV5-4 to TRBJ2-6; 9 bases align to TRBD1. This CDR3 has 14 residues. J was trimmed by 14 bases and V by 5 bases; bases with no gene match: 11. The germline gives CDR1 SGHNT, CDR2 YYREEE (reference sequence). The CDR3 protein is CASSNRTGDRLLTF. In DNA, the CDR3 is TGTGCCAGCAGTAACCGGACAGGGGACAGGCTCCTGACTTTC.

The rearrangement links TRBV7-6 to TRBJ1-6; 11 nucleotides agree with TRBD1. The germline CDR1 and CDR2 sequences are SGHVS and FNYEAQ. This CDR3 spans 15 amino acids. Trimming removed 4 bases from V and 10 bases from J; junction bases left unmatched: 6. CDR3 DNA: TGTGCCAGCAGCTCCCTTCGGGACAGGGGGTCACCCCTCCACTTT. This encodes CASSSLRDRGSPLHF.

The rearrangement joins TRBV11-3 to TRBJ1-1; D is undetermined. This CDR3 contains 15 residues. Trimming took off 3 bases at V and 2 bases at J, with 13 bases between the two ends. Germline loops: CDR1 SGHNT, CDR2 YENEEA. The CDR3: CASSFYGEGNTEAFF. The CDR3 bases are TGTGCCAGCAGCTTTTACGGTGAGGGTAACACTGAAGCTTTCTTT. Looking up the rest from reference TRBV11-3 and TRBJ1-1 gives the full variable domain: EAGVVQSPRYKIIEKKQPVAFWCNPISGHNTLYWYLQNLGQGPELLIRYENEEAVDDSQLPKDRFSAERLKGVDSTLKIQPAELGDSAVYLCASSFYGEGNTEAFFGQGTRLTVV.

The rearrangement uses TRBV6-6 and TRBJ2-1; unclear D gene. The V end was cut by 3 bases, the J end by 1 base, with 13 bases between. CDR3 length: 16 residues. The germline gives CDR1 MNHNY, CDR2 SVGAGI (reference sequence). The CDR3 coding sequence is TGTGCCAGCAGTTATTTTCCAGAAAGTTCCTACAATGAGCAGTTCTTC. It encodes CASSYFPESSYNEQFF.

The chain combines TRBV6-5 with TRBJ1-4; TRBD1 is a possible D gene (5 bases). The germline V gene encodes CDR1 MNHEY and CDR2 SVGAGI. The CDR3 totals 14 residues. The V end was cut by 2 bases, the J end by 8 bases, with 12 bases between. CDR3 residues: CASSYTAEGEKLFF. The CDR3 region has the DNA TGTGCCAGCAGTTACACTGCCGAGGGGGAAAAACTGTTTTTT.

This clone was picked up a small number of times. The chain combines TRBV5-1 with TRBJ1-1; 9 bases are a match to TRBD1. The CDR3 sequence is 13 residues long. Germline-derived CDR1 and CDR2 are SGHRS and YFSETQ. Unmatched junction bases numbered 3, after V lost 4 bases and J lost 5 bases. The CDR3 spells CASSRTGDTEAFF. The CDR3, as DNA: TGCGCCAGCAGCCGGACAGGGGATACTGAAGCTTTCTTT.

V is TRBV30 and J is TRBJ1-5; a possible D gene is TRBD1 (6 bases). Per germline, CDR1 GTSNPN and CDR2 SVGIG (reference sequence). The CDR3 consists of 14 residues. V was clipped by 5 bases and J by 4 bases, with 15 bases between them. CDR3 region: CAWGGGQMNQPQHF. DNA for the CDR3: TGTGCCTGGGGAGGGGGGCAGATGAATCAGCCCCAGCATTTT.

V usage is TRBV28 and J usage is TRBJ1-2; D remains unclear. The V end lost 2 bases, the J end lost 3 bases, and 22 bases lay between the germline ends. The CDR3 length is 18 residues. Germline V gene data show CDR1 as MDHEN and CDR2 as SYDVKM. DNA of the CDR3: TGTGCCAGCAGTTTAAGCCCCGTTAGGCCAGGCCGTTACTATGGCTACACCTTC. It encodes CASSLSPVRPGRYYGYTF.

The genes are TRBV4-3 and TRBJ2-5; D not resolved. Germline V gives CDR1 LGHNA, CDR2 YSLEER. Between the trimmed V and J ends, which lost 0 bases and 1 base, there was a span of 9 bases. The CDR3 consists of 15 residues. Here the CDR3 reads CASSQEGGCQETQYF. CDR3 DNA: TGCGCCAGCAGCCAAGAGGGTGGGTGCCAAGAGACCCAGTACTTC.

The V and J genes are TRBV6-1 and TRBJ2-7, with TRBD1 identical over 7 bases. J gave up 6 bases and V 6 bases, and 8 bases lay outside the gene matches. The CDR3 is 13 residues long. The germline gives CDR1 MNHNS, CDR2 SASEGT. The CDR3 DNA sequence: TGTGCCAGCAGCAGGGACAGCCAGGTCGAGCAGTACTTC. Its protein product is CASSRDSQVEQYF.

The chain uses TRBV29-1 and TRBJ2-7; D assignment may be TRBD1 or TRBD2 (5 bases each). Per the germline V gene, CDR1 is SQVTM and CDR2 is ANQGSEA. The CDR3 contains 14 residues. V was shortened by 3 bases and J by 7 bases, with 19 bases between the two germline ends. The CDR3 region is CSVELPGPPGEQYF. The CDR3 nucleotides are TGCAGCGTTGAGTTGCCGGGACCCCCGGGGGAGCAGTACTTC.

J is TRBJ1-2 and V is TRBV14; D not certain. Trimming stripped 2 bases from V and 1 base from J, with 5 bases between. The CDR3 is made up of 13 amino acids. Germline CDR1 is SGHDN and CDR2 is FVKESK. The CDR3 bases are TGTGCCAGCAGCCAACAGAATAACTATGGCTACACCTTC. Protein: CASSQQNNYGYTF.

V is TRBV15 and J is TRBJ2-7, with 7 bases that match TRBD2. V trimming: 0 bases; J trimming: 0 bases; junction bases outside the gene matches: 5. Germline V gives CDR1 LNHNV, CDR2 YYDKDF (reference sequence). The CDR3 is 16 amino acids. CDR3 nucleotides: TGTGCCACCAGCAGAGATAGCGGGCGATACTCCTACGAGCAGTACTTC. Its translation is CATSRDSGRYSYEQYF.

This chain links TRBV10-3 with TRBJ1-6, with TRBD1 as a possible D gene (5 bases). Trimming took off 4 bases at V and 9 bases at J, with 16 bases between the two ends. This CDR3 contains 15 residues. Germline V gene sequence: CDR1 ENHRY, CDR2 SYGVKD. The CDR3 sequence is CAISGDGGLSSPLHF. In nucleotides, the CDR3 is TGTGCCATCAGTGGGGACGGAGGTCTAAGTTCACCCCTCCACTTT.

The chain is built from TRBV6-6 and TRBJ2-7; TRBD1 aligns across 10 bases. CDR3 length: 16 amino acids. From germline, CDR1 is MNHNY and CDR2 SVGAGI (reference sequence). V lost 0 bases, J lost 6 bases, and 8 bases stayed unmatched. CDR3 bases: TGTGCCAGCAGTTACTCGTTTTTGGGACAGGGGTCCGAGCAGTACTTC. Protein sequence: CASSYSFLGQGSEQYF.

This clone was seen a handful of times. V gene TRBV27 combines with J gene TRBJ2-1, with a weak D call TRBD2 (5 bases). Germline CDR1 reads MNHEY; CDR2 reads SMNVEV (reference sequence). Trimming cost V 6 bases and J 9 bases, with 18 bases left between them. This CDR3 spans 14 amino acids. Here the CDR3 DNA reads TGTGCCAGCAGCCTTGCGATAGAGGGAACTGAGCAGTTCTTC. Its protein is CASSLAIEGTEQFF.

The chain uses TRBV6-6 and TRBJ2-3, with TRBD1 matching over 7 bases. The V gene's germline CDR1 is MNHNY and CDR2 SVGAGI (reference sequence). Trimming cost V 3 bases and J 2 bases; bases outside gene matches: 2. The CDR3 is 14 amino acids. The chain's CDR3 is CASSYDRDTDTQYF. CDR3 bases: TGTGCCAGCAGTTATGACAGGGACACAGATACGCAGTATTTT.

This clone was seen once. This sequence joins TRBV11-2 and TRBJ2-7; tentatively, D is TRBD1 (6 bases). V lost 3 bases to trimming and J lost 2 bases, with 14 bases between them. Looked up from germline, CDR1 is SGHAT and CDR2 is FQNNGV. The CDR3 spans 15 residues. CDR3 coding DNA: TGTGCCAGCAGCTTTTTTTTGGACAGAGCCTACGAGCAGTACTTC. It is translated as CASSFFLDRAYEQYF.

The gene calls are TRBV2 and TRBJ2-2, with 7 bases matching TRBD1. The germline V gene has CDR1 SNHLY and CDR2 FYNNEI. The V segment lost 4 bases and the J segment 7 bases; nucleotides outside the gene matches: 9. The CDR3 loop spans 15 amino acids. In nucleotides, the CDR3 is TGTGCCAGCAGTGTACAGGGGATAAATATCGGGGAGCTGTTTTTT. Encoded protein: CASSVQGINIGELFF.

The chain recombines TRBV7-3 with TRBJ2-3, with D tentatively TRBD1 or TRBD2 (5 bases each). Looked up from germline, CDR1 is SGHTA and CDR2 is FQGTGA. This CDR3 comprises 15 residues. V was cut by 2 bases and J by 8 bases, with 17 bases left in between. This CDR3 reads CASSLDSGGRGTQYF. The CDR3 DNA reads TGTGCCAGCAGCTTAGACTCTGGGGGACGGGGTACGCAGTATTTT.